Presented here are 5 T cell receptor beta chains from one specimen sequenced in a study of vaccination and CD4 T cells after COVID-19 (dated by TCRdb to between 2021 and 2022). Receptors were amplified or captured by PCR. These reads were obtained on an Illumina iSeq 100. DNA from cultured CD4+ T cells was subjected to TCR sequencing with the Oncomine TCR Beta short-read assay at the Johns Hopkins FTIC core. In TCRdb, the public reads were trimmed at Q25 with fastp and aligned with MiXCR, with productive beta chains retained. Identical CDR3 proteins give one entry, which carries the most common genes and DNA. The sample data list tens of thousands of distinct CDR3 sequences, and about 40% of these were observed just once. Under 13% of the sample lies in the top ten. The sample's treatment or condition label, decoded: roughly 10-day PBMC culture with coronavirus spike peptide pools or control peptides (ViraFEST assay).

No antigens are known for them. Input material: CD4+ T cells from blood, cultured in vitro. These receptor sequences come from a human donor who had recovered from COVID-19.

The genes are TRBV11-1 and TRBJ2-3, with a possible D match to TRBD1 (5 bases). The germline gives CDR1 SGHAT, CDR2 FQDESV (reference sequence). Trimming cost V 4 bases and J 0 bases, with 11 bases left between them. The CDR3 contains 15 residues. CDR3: CASSSYRSSTDTQYF. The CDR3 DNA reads TGTGCCAGCAGCTCCTACAGGAGTAGCACAGATACGCAGTATTTT.

CDR3 in amino acids: CSAPGQKETQYF. CDR3 DNA sequence: TGCAGTGCCCCCGGACAGAAAGAGACCCAGTACTTC. The J gene is TRBJ2-5, the V gene TRBV20-1; a possible D gene is TRBD1 (6 bases). Trimming stripped 6 bases from V and 3 bases from J, with 11 bases between. The CDR3 runs 12 residues. Germline CDR1 is DFQATT and CDR2 is SNEGSKA (reference sequence).

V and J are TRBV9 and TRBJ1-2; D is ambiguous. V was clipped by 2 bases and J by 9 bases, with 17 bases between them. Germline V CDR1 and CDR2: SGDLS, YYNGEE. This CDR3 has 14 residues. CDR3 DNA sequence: TGTGCCAGCAGCGTTCGGACCGGAACTATGAGCTACACCTTC. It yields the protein CASSVRTGTMSYTF.

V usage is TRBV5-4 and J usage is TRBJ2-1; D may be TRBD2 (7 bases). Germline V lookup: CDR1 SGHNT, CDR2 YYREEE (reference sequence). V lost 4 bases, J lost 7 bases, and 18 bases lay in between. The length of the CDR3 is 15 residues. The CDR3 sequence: CASSEPSAGANEQFF. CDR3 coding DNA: TGTGCCAGCAGCGAACCCTCGGCGGGGGCGAATGAGCAGTTCTTC.

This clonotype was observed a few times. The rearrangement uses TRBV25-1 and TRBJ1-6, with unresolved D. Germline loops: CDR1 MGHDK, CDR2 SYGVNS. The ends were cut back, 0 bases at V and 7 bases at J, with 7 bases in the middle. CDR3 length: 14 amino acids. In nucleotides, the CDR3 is TGTGCCAGCAGTGAATACCACAGCAATTCACCCCTCCACTTT. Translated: CASSEYHSNSPLHF. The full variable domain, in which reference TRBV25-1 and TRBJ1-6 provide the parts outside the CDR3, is EADIYQTPRYLVIGTGKKITLECSQTMGHDKMYWYQQDPGMELHLIHYSYGVNSTEKGDLSSESTVSRIRTEHFPLTLESARPSHTSQYLCASSEYHSNSPLHFGNGTRLTVT.